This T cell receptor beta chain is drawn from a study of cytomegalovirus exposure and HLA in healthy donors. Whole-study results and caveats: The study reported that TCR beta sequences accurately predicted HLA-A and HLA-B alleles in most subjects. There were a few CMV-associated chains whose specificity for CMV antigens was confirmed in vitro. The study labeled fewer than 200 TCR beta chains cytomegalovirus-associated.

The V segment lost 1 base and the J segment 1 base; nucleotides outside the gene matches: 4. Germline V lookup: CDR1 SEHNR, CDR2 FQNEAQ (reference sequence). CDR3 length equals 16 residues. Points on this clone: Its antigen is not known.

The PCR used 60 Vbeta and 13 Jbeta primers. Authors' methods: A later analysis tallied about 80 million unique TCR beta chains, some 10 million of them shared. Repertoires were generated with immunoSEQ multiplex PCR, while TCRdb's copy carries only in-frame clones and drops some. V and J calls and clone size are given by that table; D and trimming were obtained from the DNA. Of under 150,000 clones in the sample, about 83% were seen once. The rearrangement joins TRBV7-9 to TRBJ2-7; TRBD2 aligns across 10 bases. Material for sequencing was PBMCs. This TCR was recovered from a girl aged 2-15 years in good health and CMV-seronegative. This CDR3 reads CASSLGASGSSYEQYF. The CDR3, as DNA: TGTGCCAGCAGCTTAGGGGCTAGCGGGAGTTCCTACGAGCAGTACTTC.